This section outlines one T cell receptor (beta chain) sequence together with its context. Its antigen is as yet unknown. The template was RNA from unsorted bulk tissue. Germline V gene lookup returns CDR1 SQVTM and CDR2 ANQGSEA. V lost 4 bases to trimming and J lost 5 bases, with 15 bases between them. This CDR3 region has 14 residues. This entry belongs to a study of tumor and adjacent non-tumor tissue in lung cancer. Study-level information: Some 3.9 million productive TCRbeta reads were obtained per sample on average.

The library came from three nested PCR rounds adapted from ARM-PCR protocols. TCRdb itself ran the multiplex PCR reads through MiXCR, one entry per CDR3 protein. The table lists fewer than 85,000 distinct CDR3 sequences, around 73% of them singletons, with roughly 30% in the top ten. General study points: Shorter survival was associated with higher TCR diversity in tumors. TCR diversity was significantly greater in tumor than normal lung tissue. In normal lung, the top 100 clones were significantly more dominant than in tumor.

The sequenced material came from lung tumor tissue. The chain carries TRBV29-1 and TRBJ2-1; D uncertain. This receptor was taken from a man aged 60-69 years with non-small cell lung cancer. In DNA form, the CDR3 reads TGCAGCGTTGTTTTGGGAAGCACCCACAATGAGCAGTTCTTC. As protein: CSVVLGSTHNEQFF.